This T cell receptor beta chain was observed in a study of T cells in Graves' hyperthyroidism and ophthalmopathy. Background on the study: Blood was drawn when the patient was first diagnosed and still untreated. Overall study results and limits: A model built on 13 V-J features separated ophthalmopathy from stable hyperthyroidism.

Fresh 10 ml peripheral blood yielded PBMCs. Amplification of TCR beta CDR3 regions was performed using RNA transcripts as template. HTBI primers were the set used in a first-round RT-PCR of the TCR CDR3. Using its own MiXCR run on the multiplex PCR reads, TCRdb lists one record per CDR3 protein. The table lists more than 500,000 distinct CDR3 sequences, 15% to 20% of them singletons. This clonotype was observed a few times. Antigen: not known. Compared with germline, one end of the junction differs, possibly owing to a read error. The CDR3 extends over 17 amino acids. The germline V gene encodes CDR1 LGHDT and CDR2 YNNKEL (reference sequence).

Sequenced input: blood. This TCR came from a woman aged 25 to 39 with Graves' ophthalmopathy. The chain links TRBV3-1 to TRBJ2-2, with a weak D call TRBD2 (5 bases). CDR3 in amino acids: CARSQDGLALNTGELFF. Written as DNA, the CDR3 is TGTGCCCGCAGCCAAGATGGCCTAGCCCTAAACACCGGGGAGCTGTTTTTT. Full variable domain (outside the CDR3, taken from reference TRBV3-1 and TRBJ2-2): DTAVSQTPKYLVTQMGNDKSIKCEQNLGHDTMYWYKQDSKKFLKIMFSYNNKELIINETVPNRFSPKSPDKAHLNLHINSLELGDSAVYFCARSQDGLALNTGELFFGEGSRLTVL.